This T cell receptor beta chain is from a study of T cell repertoires in cytomegalovirus infection. Background on the study: Evidence of both CMV infection and a matching HLA type came from public TCR beta signatures.

CDR3 length: 15 amino acids. The germline V gene has CDR1 KGHDR and CDR2 SFDVKD. Trimming removed 1 base from V and 5 bases from J, with 11 bases in between. TCRdb reprocessed the reads via MiXCR and lists one record per CDR3 protein. The sample contains more than 400,000 distinct CDR3 sequences, around 27% of which appear only once. This clonotype occurred a few times. What it binds is unknown. Study outcomes and limitations: Summed frequency of shared TCR beta families picked out CMV carriers who also had the relevant HLA. CMV-specific TCR beta clonotypes restricted by HLA-C were the ones dominating the ex vivo response.

The J gene is TRBJ2-1, the V gene TRBV24-1; perhaps TRBD2 as D (6 bases). This clonotype was sampled from a human donor in good health (CMV status not recorded). Some clones in this sample may be carry-over from other donors' samples. The sequenced material came from PBMCs. As DNA, the CDR3 is TGTGCCACCAGTGATTTCGGGCGGGACGACAATGAGCAGTTCTTC. Its protein product is CATSDFGRDDNEQFF.